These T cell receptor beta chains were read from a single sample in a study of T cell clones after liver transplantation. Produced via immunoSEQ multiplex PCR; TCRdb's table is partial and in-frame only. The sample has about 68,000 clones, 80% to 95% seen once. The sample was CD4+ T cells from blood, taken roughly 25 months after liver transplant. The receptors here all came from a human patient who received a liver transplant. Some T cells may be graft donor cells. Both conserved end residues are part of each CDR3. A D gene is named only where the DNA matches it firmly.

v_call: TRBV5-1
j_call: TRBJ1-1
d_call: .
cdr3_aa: CASSLETSVNTEAFF

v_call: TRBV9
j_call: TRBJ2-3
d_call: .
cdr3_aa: CASSVSSHPDTQYF

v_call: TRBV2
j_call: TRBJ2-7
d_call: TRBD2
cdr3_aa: CASASGRAGEQYF

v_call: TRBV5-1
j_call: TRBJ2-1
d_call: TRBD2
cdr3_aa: CASSLGGTSGSEPYNEQFF

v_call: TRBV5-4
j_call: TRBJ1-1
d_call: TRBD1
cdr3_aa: CASSLLSGTGLTEAFF

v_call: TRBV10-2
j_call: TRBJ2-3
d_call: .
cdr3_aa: CASREAHSTDTQYF

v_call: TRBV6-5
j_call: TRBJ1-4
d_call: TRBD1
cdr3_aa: CASSSTGGAEEKLFF

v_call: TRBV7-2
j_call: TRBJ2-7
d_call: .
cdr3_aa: CASSLRESYEQYF

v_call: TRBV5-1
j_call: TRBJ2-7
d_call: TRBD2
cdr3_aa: CASSLGGRIAEQYF

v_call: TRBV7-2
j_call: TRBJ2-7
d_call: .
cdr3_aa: CASSLRVSSYEQYF

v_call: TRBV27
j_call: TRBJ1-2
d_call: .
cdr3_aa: CASSLSVQGFYGYTF

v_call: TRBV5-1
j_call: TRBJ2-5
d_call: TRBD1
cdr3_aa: CASSTGTAQETQYF

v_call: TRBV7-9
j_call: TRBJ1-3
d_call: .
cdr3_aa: CASSLSAVLSGNTIYF

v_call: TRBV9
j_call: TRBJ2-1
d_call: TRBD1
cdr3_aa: CASSVAQGNEQFF

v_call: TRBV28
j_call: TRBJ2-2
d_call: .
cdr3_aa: CAAREQLNTGELFF

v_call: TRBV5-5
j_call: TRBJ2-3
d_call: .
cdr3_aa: CASIPMQVRDTQYF

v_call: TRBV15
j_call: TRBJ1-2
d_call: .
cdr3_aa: CATSRVGGGYTF

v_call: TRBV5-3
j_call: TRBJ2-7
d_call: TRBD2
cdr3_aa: CARSLELAGGPYEQYF

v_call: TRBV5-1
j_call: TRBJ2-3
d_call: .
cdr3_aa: CASRDTDPDTQYF

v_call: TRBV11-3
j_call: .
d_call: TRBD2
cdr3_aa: CASSQAGGSYEQYF

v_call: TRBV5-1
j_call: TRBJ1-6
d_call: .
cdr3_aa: CASSPDPPGNSPLHF

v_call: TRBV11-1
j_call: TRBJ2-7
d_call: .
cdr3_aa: CASSLRGGEQYF

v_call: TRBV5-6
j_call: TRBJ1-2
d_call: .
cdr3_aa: CASSLGQVYGYTF

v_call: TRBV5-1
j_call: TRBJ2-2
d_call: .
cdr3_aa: CASSLTGSRSGELFF

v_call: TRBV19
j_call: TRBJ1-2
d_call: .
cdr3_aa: CASSMGYGYTF

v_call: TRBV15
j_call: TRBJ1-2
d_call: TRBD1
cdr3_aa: CATSRDRWDFGYTF

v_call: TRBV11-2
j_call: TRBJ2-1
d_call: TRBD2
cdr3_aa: CASSLRPGGVDEQFF

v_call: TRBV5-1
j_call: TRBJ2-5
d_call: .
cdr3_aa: CASSLAEETQYF

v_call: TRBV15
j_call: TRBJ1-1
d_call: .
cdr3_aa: CATSRDRYAEAFF

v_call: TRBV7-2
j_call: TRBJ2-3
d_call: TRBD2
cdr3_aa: CASRETSGRISDTQYF

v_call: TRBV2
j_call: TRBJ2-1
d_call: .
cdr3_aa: CASKENRGGNEQFF

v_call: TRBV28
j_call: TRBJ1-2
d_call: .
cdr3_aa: CAILPERGGYTF

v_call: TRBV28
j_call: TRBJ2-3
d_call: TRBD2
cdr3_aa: CASSLGSSGYTDTQYF

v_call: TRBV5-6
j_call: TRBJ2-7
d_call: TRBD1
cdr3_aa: CASSPWDREYYEQYF

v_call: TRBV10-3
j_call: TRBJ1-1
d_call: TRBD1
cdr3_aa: CAISVDRGTEAFF

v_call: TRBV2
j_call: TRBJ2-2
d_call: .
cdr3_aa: CASSYTGELFF

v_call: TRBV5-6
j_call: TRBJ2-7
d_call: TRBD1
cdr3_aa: CASSWGQVNYEQYF

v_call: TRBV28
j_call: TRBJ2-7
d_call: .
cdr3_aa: CASSFDRPYHEQYF

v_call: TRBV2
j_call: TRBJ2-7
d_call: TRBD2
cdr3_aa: CASSEPGLAGFDEQYF

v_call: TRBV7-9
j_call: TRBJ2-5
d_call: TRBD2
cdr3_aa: CASSLAGWETQYF

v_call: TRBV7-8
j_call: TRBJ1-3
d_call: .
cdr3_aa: CASSSPHGSGIRGSGNTIYF

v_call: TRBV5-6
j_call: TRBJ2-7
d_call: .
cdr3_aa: CASSLPFAGSGSYEQYF

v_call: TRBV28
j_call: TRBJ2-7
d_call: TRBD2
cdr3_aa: CASRRSGRSYEQYF

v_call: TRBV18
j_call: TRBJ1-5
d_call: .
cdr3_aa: CASSPSGERGNQPQHF

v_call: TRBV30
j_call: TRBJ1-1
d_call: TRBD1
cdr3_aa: CAWSKGAGTEAFF

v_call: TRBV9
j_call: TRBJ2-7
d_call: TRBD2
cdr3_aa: CASSVAPAGEHEQYF

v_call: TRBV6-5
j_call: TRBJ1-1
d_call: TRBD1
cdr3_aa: CASSLTRDSHEAFF

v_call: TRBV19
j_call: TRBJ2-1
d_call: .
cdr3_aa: CASRINNEQFF

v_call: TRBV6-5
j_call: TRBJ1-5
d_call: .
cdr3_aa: CASSYQKPPSNQPQHF

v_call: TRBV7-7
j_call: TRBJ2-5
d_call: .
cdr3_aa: CASSADGPPETQYF

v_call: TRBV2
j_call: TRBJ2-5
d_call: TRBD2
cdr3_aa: CASSVSGRAQETQYF

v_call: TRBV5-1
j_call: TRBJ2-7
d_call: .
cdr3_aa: CASSSSGTPAEGEQYF

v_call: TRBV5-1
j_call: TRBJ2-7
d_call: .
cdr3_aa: CASSPAVDTYEQYF

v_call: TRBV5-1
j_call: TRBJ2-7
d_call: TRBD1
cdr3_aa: CASSPRTGGSYEQYF